A selection of T cell receptor beta chains follows, all from one sample in a study of blood T cell repertoires in COVID-19. Clones were read by immunoSEQ multiplex PCR, and TCRdb kept only the in-frame ones, dropping some. Among approximately 92,000 clones, over 80% were seen once, and the ten largest hold more than 15%. The sample was peripheral blood. The receptors stem from a man aged 80 or over with acute or convalescent COVID-19. CDR3s include the opening cysteine and the closing phenylalanine or tryptophan. A D gene is named only where the DNA matches it firmly. Only part of the rows carry a size: once, few, many, or a class if the clone is expanded.

.	TRBJ2-2	TRBD2	TRBV6-2/TRBV6-3	TGTGCCAGCAGTTACCAGCGGGAGGCCACCGGGGAGCTGTTTTTT	CASSYQREATGELFF
.	TRBJ1-4	.	TRBV6-5	TGTGCCAGCAGGTCGGGGGGGCCTAATGAAAAACTGTTTTTT	CASRSGGPNEKLFF
few	TRBJ2-7	TRBD2	TRBV27	TGTGCCAGCAGTTTAGCTGGCGGGAGAGGCCCCTACGAGCAGTACTTC	CASSLAGGRGPYEQYF
.	TRBJ2-1	TRBD2	TRBV20-1	TGCAGTGCTAGTTATTTCAGCGGGAGCTACAATGAGCAGTTCTTC	CSASYFSGSYNEQFF
.	TRBJ2-1	.	TRBV14	TGTGCCAGCAGCCCTCTAGCGAAGGGGAGGACCGACAATGAGCAGTTCTTC	CASSPLAKGRTDNEQFF
few	TRBJ1-1	.	TRBV12-3/TRBV12-4	TGTGCCAGCAGTTTGTGGGTAAGCGCTGAAGCTTTCTTT	CASSLWVSAEAFF
few	TRBJ1-2	.	TRBV28	TGTGCCAGCAGTTCCCTTGGGCGTGGCTACACCTTC	CASSSLGRGYTF
.	TRBJ1-5	TRBD1	TRBV7-2	TGTGCCAGCAGCTTTCGACAGGGGCCTCAGCCCCAGCATTTT	CASSFRQGPQPQHF
.	TRBJ2-1	.	TRBV11-2	TGTGCCAGCAGCCACGGAGGGTGGGGATACAATGAGCAGTTCTTC	CASSHGGWGYNEQFF
.	TRBJ2-7	TRBD2	TRBV6-5	TGTGCCAGCAGTTACTCGGCTGGGGGGGGAACCTACGAGCAGTACTTC	CASSYSAGGGTYEQYF
.	TRBJ2-5	.	TRBV2	TGTGCCAGCAGTCTAGGGGTCCAGGAGACCCAGTACTTC	CASSLGVQETQYF
once	TRBJ2-7	TRBD2	TRBV2	TGTGCCAGCGAGACTAGCTTTAGCTACGAGCAGTACTTC	CASETSFSYEQYF
.	TRBJ1-1	.	TRBV19	TGTGCCAGTAGTACCCGACAGGACCACACTGAAGCTTTCTTT	CASSTRQDHTEAFF
.	TRBJ2-1	TRBD2	TRBV19	TGTGCCAGTAGTATACTAGCGGGAGCAGGGGAGCAGTTCTTC	CASSILAGAGEQFF
once	TRBJ2-3	TRBD2	TRBV5-1	TGCGCCAGCAGCTTGGTAGCGGGGCGCACAGATACGCAGTATTTT	CASSLVAGRTDTQYF
.	TRBJ2-5	.	TRBV2	TGTGCCAGCAGTGAACAGGGGACCCAAGAGACCCAGTACTTC	CASSEQGTQETQYF
once	TRBJ1-1	TRBD1	TRBV19	TGTGCCAGTAGTTTACTGACAGGGAGGGCTTTCTTT	CASSLLTGRAFF
.	TRBJ2-5	TRBD2	TRBV28	TGTGCCAGCAGTTATAGCGGGGGAGGTTTAGAGACCCAGTACTTC	CASSYSGGGLETQYF
.	TRBJ1-5	TRBD1	TRBV7-2	TGTGCCAGCAGCTTAGCGGGACAGGGTAATCAGCCCCAGCATTTT	CASSLAGQGNQPQHF
.	TRBJ1-4	.	TRBV7-2	TGTGCCAGCAGCTTCTCAGGGTCCGGTAATGAAAAACTGTTTTTT	CASSFSGSGNEKLFF
.	TRBJ2-2	.	TRBV19	TGTGCCAGTACCGCACTTAGAGGGAAGCTGTTTTTT	CASTALRGKLFF
many	TRBJ1-2	.	TRBV7-2	TGTGCCAGCAGCTTACCCCCAGACATAAGGGGCTACACCTTC	CASSLPPDIRGYTF
once	TRBJ2-1	TRBD2	TRBV7-6	TGTGCCAGCACTCGAACGGTTGGTTCTGAAGCGGGGAGGAATAATGAGCAGTTCTTC	CASTRTVGSEAGRNNEQFF
.	TRBJ2-7	.	TRBV14	TGTGCCAGCAGCCGAGGCGGCTTGACCTACGAGCAGTACTTC	CASSRGGLTYEQYF
.	TRBJ1-2	TRBD1	TRBV18	TGTGCCAGCTCACCAGCCGGACAGGGTCGACTTGATGGCTACACCTTC	CASSPAGQGRLDGYTF
few	TRBJ2-2	TRBD2	TRBV9	TGTGCCAGCAGCGTAAAACTAGCGGGAGGGGCTTCCGGGGAGCTGTTTTTT	CASSVKLAGGASGELFF